A selection of T cell receptor beta chains follows, all from one sample in a study of CD8 T cells in ankylosing spondylitis. A single record per CDR3 protein comes from TCRdb applying MiXCR to the 5' RACE reads. The top ten clones hold approximately 5.5% of a sample with 85,000 to 100,000 distinct CDR3 sequences, about 9.1% of them seen once. Sample: blood, either unsorted or a sorted T cell fraction (not recorded which). The receptors stem from a male donor with ankylosing spondylitis or in good health (not recorded which). CDR3s include the opening cysteine and the closing phenylalanine or tryptophan. Each record gives: V gene, clone size, D gene, J gene, CDR3 DNA, CDR3 protein. The D gene is left open where the match is weak. The size entry is marked missing in some rows and otherwise reads once, few, many or a size class.

TRBV7-2	NA	NA	TRBJ1-2	TGTGCCAGCAGCCAACGGGCCAGCAACTATGGCTACACCTTC	CASSQRASNYGYTF
TRBV6-5	few	TRBD1	TRBJ2-1	TGTGCCAGCAGTTACTCGTGGTTAAGGGACAGGGGTAACTATGAGCAGTTCTTC	CASSYSWLRDRGNYEQFF
TRBV12-3/TRBV12-4	few	NA	TRBJ1-1	TGTGCCAGCAGTTTACGAGGGTACACTGAAGCTTTCTTT	CASSLRGYTEAFF
TRBV5-1	many	NA	TRBJ1-4	TGCGCCAGCAGCTTTTTGGGGGCCGGTGAAAAACTGTTTTTT	CASSFLGAGEKLFF
TRBV11-2	few	TRBD2	TRBJ2-2	TGTGCCAGCAGCTCCCGCTGGCTAGCGGGGGGGCTGTACACCGGGGAGCTGTTTTTT	CASSSRWLAGGLYTGELFF
TRBV20-1	many	TRBD2	TRBJ2-7	TGCAGTGCTAGCACCACTACTAGCGGGGGCTACGAGCAGTACTTC	CSASTTTSGGYEQYF
TRBV5-5	many	TRBD1	TRBJ2-7	TGTGCCAGCAGCCCATGGGACAGGGGTGAGCAGTACTTC	CASSPWDRGEQYF
TRBV11-2	many	NA	TRBJ2-7	TGTGCCAGCGTTCGGCTAGGGGACGAGCAGTACTTC	CASVRLGDEQYF
TRBV20-1	many	NA	TRBJ1-5	TGCAGTGCTAACACGTTGGGCAATCAGCCCCAGCATTTT	CSANTLGNQPQHF
TRBV28	few	NA	TRBJ2-7	TGTGCCACCCTGGACAGAGCAGACTACGAGCAGTACTTC	CATLDRADYEQYF
TRBV5-1	NA	TRBD1	TRBJ2-7	TGCGCCAGCAGCTTGGCGGTCAGGGGGCCCGAGCAGTACTTC	CASSLAVRGPEQYF
TRBV20-1	many	TRBD1	TRBJ1-4	TGCAGTGCTAGAATTTACGGACAGGGTGAGGATGAAAAACTGTTTTTT	CSARIYGQGEDEKLFF
TRBV20-1	many	NA	TRBJ1-2	TGCAGTGCTAGAGGGACAGAATTATATGGCTACACCTTC	CSARGTELYGYTF
TRBV5-1	many	NA	TRBJ1-1	TGCGCCAGCAGCTTGGCCTCGGGACGGGAGATGAACACTGAAGCTTTCTTT	CASSLASGREMNTEAFF
TRBV4-2	many	NA	TRBJ2-7	TGTGCCAGCAGCCAAGTAGCTGGGGGGTACGAGCAGTACTTC	CASSQVAGGYEQYF
TRBV7-2	many	NA	TRBJ1-1	TGTGCCAGCAGCTTAGCTCGGGGGCGGAACACTGAAGCTTTCTTT	CASSLARGRNTEAFF
TRBV7-2	NA	NA	TRBJ2-1	TGTGCCAGCAGCTCGCGGGGGCCGACAAACAATGAGCAGTTCTTC	CASSSRGPTNNEQFF
TRBV29-1	many	TRBD2	TRBJ2-3	TGCAGCGCGGACGGCTTAAGGGGACTAGATGTTCCAGATACGCAGTATTTT	CSADGLRGLDVPDTQYF
TRBV20-1	many	TRBD2	TRBJ2-3	TGCAGTGCTGCCCCTCCGGGGGGGGGTAGGGGGACAGATACGCAGTATTTT	CSAAPPGGGRGTDTQYF
TRBV20-1	NA	NA	TRBJ1-5	TGCAGTGCTCTTCCCCCATATAATCCGCCCCAGCATTTT	CSALPPYNPPQHF
TRBV28	NA	TRBD2	TRBJ2-1	TGTGCCAGCAGTCAACCGACTAGCGGGGTCCGGGACAATGAGCAGTTCTTC	CASSQPTSGVRDNEQFF
TRBV7-3	many	TRBD2	TRBJ2-1	TGTGCCAGCAGCTTAACTAGCGGGGGTTCCCACAATGAGCAGTTCTTC	CASSLTSGGSHNEQFF
TRBV12-3/TRBV12-4	many	TRBD2	TRBJ2-7	TGTGCCAGCAGTTTTGCGGGGGGCTACGAGCAGTACTTC	CASSFAGGYEQYF
TRBV6-6	few	NA	TRBJ1-5	TGTGCCAGCAGTGGGACGGAAAATCAGCCCCAGCATTTT	CASSGTENQPQHF
TRBV12-3/TRBV12-4	NA	TRBD1	TRBJ1-1	TGTGCCAGCAGCCCAGGGGGCTTGAACACTGAAGCTTTCTTT	CASSPGGLNTEAFF
TRBV20-1	few	TRBD2	TRBJ2-5	TGCAGTGCTAGAGATGCCGGCGGGGGGGCCCAGGAGACCCAGTACTTC	CSARDAGGGAQETQYF
TRBV7-9	NA	NA	TRBJ1-1	TGTGCCAGCAGCTTAGCGGGTGGATCGAGGAAATCTGAAGCTTTCTTT	CASSLAGGSRKSEAFF
TRBV6-6	NA	NA	TRBJ1-2	TGTGCCAGCAGTTATTTTGGCTACACCTTC	CASSYFGYTF
TRBV12-3/TRBV12-4	many	NA	TRBJ2-1	TGTGCCAGCAGTTTAGCGGGGGGGCTCTCCGATGAGCAGTTCTTC	CASSLAGGLSDEQFF
TRBV5-5	many	NA	TRBJ2-1	TGTGCCAGCAGCGGATCCGGGACGACTAGGAGTACCTACAATGAGCAGTTCTTC	CASSGSGTTRSTYNEQFF
TRBV11-3	few	TRBD1	TRBJ2-2	TGTGCCAGCAGCCCCCACGACAGGGAGAACACCGGGGAGCTGTTTTTT	CASSPHDRENTGELFF
TRBV5-1	many	NA	TRBJ1-1	TGCGCCAGCAGAACAGGGCCCACTGAAGCTTTCTTT	CASRTGPTEAFF
TRBV15	many	NA	TRBJ1-2	TGTGCCACCAGCAGAGATAGGGGCTATGGCTACACCTTC	CATSRDRGYGYTF
TRBV6-4	NA	TRBD1	TRBJ1-1	TGTGCCAGCGGCAGGGACAGGAACACTGAAGCTTTCTTT	CASGRDRNTEAFF
TRBV2	many	TRBD1	TRBJ1-2	TGTGCCCTTGGACAGGGCTATGGCTACACCTTC	CALGQGYGYTF